A single T cell receptor beta chain is shown here with its context. Its antigen is undetermined. This entry belongs to a study of cytomegalovirus exposure and HLA in healthy donors. Study in general: Of the donors genotyped, several hundred in all, 65% to 90% fell in the Caucasian-associated ancestry cluster. Notes on the study in general: Associated with cytomegalovirus, according to the listing, were 164 TCR beta chains.

Vbeta (60) and Jbeta (13) primers were used in the PCR. Clones were sequenced by immunoSEQ multiplex PCR, and TCRdb holds only the in-frame ones, with some missing. This sample has fewer than 150,000 clones, with 70% to 80% found just once. Sequenced sample: PBMCs. The sequence derives from a woman between 45 and 60 years old in good health and CMV-seropositive.

Written as DNA, the CDR3 is TGTGCCAGCAGTTTACGCCTCAACAATGGCTACACCTTC. This translates into CASSLRLNNGYTF. The chain couples TRBV28 to TRBJ1-2; no firm D call. This CDR3 has 13 amino acids. Germline V gives CDR1 MDHEN, CDR2 SYDVKM. V lost 2 bases and J 6 bases, leaving 10 bases between the germline ends.